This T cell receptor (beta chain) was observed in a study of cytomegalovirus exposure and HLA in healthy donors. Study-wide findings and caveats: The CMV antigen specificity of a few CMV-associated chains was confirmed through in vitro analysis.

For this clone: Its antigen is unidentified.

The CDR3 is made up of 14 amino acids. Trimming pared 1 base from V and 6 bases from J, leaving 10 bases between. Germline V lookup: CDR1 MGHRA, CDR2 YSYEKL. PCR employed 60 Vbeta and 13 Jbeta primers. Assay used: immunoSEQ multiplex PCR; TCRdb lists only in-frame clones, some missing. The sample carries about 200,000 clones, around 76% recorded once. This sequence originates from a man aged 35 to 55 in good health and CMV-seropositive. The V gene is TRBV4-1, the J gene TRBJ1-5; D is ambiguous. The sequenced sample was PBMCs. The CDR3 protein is CASSQGAVSQPQHF. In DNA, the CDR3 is TGCGCCAGCAGCCAAGGGGCAGTCAGTCAGCCCCAGCATTTT.